This T cell receptor (beta chain) emerged from a study of blood T cells in healthy people across ages. Broader study findings: There was a strong correlation between TCR beta diversity and naive T cell percentage. More naive CD4+ cells and higher diversity were found in long-lived than in aged donors.

A sample-barcoded 5' primer and a J-beta primer mix were used in a second PCR of roughly 7 to 12 cycles. A template-switch adaptor that had 12 random nucleotides put a tag on each cDNA molecule. TCRdb re-called the 5' RACE reads with MiXCR, one entry per CDR3 protein. Of about 1 million distinct CDR3 sequences listed, under 45% are singletons. A remark on this clonotype: Its specificity is not known.

This TCR was sampled from a woman aged 55-75 years in good health. Sequencing was done on a sample of blood.

CDR3 nucleotides: TGTGCCACCAGTGACCCAAGGGCAGGGTACAATGAGCAGTTCTTC. Amino acid sequence: CATSDPRAGYNEQFF. The chain is built from TRBV24-1 and TRBJ2-1; D is possibly TRBD1 (5 bases). V gave up 4 bases and J gave up 4 bases, with 13 bases separating them. Germline V gene data show CDR1 as KGHDR and CDR2 as SFDVKD. The CDR3 loop spans 15 amino acids.